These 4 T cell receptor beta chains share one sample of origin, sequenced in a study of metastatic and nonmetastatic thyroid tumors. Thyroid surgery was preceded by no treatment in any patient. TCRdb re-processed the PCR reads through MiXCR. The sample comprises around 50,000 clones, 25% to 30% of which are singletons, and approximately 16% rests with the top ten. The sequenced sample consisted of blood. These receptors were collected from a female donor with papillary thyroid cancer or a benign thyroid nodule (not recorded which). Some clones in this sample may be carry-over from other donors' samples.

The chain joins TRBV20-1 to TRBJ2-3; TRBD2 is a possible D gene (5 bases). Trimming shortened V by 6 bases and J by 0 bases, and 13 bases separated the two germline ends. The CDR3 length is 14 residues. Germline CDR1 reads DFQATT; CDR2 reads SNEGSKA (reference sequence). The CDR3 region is CSAPARGSTDTQYF. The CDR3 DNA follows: TGCAGTGCCCCCGCCCGGGGAAGCACAGATACGCAGTATTTT.

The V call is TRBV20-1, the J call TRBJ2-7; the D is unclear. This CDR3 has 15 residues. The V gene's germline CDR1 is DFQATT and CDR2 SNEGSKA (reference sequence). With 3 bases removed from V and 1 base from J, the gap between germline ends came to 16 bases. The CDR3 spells CSARLQLGKSYEQYF. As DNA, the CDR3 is TGCAGTGCTAGGCTACAGTTAGGAAAGTCCTACGAGCAGTACTTC.

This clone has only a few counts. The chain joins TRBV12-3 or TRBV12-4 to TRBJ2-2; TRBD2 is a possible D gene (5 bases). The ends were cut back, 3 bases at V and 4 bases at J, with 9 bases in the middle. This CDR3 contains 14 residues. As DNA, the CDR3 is TGTGCCAGCAGTTTGACTAAACTCACCGGGGAGCTGTTTTTT. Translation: CASSLTKLTGELFF.

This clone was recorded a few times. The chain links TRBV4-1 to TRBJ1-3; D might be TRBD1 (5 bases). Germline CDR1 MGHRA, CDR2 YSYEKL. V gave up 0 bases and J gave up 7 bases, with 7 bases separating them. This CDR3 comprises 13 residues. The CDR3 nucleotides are TGCGCCAGCAGCCAAGAACCAGGGAACACCATATATTTT. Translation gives CASSQEPGNTIYF.